The TCR beta chain described here comes from a study of blood T cell repertoires in COVID-19. Trimming stripped 2 bases from V and 2 bases from J, with 9 bases between. In germline, CDR1 is MNHNS, CDR2 SASEGT. This CDR3 contains 14 residues. Measured with immunoSEQ multiplex PCR; TCRdb has only the in-frame clones, and not every one. The sample has about 42,000 clones, 80% to 90% seen once. This clone was observed a few times. The sequence derives from a human donor in a cohort sampled during active COVID-19. V gene TRBV6-1 combines with J gene TRBJ1-2; D is unresolved. Material: peripheral blood. The CDR3 DNA sequence: TGTGCCAGCAGTGAAACCAGGAAGAACTATGGCTACACCTTC. Its translation is CASSETRKNYGYTF.